This TCR beta chain is from a study of OX40 agonist ivuxolimab in advanced cancers. Germline values: CDR1 SGHAT, CDR2 FQDESV (reference sequence). The CDR3 runs 15 residues. The V gene end was trimmed by 6 bases and the J gene end by 7 bases; junction bases not matched to a gene: 8. The method was immunoSEQ multiplex PCR; TCRdb's version includes in-frame clones alone and lacks a portion of them. The sample contains 99,000 or so clones, roughly 95% of which appear only once. The rearrangement links TRBV11-1 to TRBJ2-3, with 12 bases identical to TRBD2. The source was CD4+ or CD8+ T cells sorted from blood, collected in a trial of the OX40 agonist ivuxolimab. The sequence derives from an adult with an advanced solid tumor such as melanoma, head and neck, liver or kidney cancer. CDR3 amino acids: CASRPLAGGQNTQYF. For the CDR3, the DNA is TGTGCCAGCAGGCCTCTAGCGGGGGGGCAAAATACGCAGTATTTT.